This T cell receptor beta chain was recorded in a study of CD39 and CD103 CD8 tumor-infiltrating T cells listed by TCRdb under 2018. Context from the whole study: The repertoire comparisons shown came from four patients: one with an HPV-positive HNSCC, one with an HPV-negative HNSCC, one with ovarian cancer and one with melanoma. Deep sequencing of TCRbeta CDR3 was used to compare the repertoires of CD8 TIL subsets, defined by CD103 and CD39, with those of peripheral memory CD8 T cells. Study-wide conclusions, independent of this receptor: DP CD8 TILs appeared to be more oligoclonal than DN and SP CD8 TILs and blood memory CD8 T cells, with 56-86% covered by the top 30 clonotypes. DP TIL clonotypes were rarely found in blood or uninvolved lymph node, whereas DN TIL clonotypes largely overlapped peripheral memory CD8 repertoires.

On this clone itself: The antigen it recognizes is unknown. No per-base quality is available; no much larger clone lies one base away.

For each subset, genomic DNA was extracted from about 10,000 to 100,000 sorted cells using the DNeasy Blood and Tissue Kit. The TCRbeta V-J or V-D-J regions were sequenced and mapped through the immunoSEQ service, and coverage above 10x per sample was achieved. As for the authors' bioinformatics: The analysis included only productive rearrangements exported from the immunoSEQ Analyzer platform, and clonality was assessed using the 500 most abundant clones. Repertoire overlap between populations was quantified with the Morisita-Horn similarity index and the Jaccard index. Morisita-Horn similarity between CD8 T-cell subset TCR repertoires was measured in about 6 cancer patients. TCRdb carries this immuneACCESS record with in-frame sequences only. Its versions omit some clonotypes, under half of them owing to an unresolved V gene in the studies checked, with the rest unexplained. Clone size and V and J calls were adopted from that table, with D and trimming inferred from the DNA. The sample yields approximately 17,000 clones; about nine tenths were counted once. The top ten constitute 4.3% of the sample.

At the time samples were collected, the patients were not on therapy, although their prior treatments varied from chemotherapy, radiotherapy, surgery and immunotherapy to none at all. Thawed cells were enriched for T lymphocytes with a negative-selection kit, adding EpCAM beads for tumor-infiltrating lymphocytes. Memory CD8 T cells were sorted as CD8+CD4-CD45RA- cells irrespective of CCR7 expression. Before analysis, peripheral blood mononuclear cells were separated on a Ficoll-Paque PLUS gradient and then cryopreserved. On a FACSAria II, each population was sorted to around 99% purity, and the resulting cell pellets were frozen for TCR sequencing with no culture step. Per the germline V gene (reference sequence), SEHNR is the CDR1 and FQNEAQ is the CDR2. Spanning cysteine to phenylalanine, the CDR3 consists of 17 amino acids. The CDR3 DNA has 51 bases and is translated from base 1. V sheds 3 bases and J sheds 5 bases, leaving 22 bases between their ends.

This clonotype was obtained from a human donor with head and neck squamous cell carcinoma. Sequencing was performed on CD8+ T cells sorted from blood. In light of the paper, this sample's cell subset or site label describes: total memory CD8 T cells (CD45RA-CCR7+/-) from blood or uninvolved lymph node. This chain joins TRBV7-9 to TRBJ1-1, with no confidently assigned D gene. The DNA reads TGTGCCAGCAGCTTGACGTCTATGGGTCTTGTTCGTACTGAAGCTTTCTTT. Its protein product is CASSLTSMGLVRTEAFF.